The 14 T cell receptor beta chains given below trace back to one sample, sequenced in a study of tumor-infiltrating lymphocytes in primary liver carcinoma. TCR beta cDNA was prepared out of around 460 ng total RNA by means of a constant-region primer. A slightly modified ARM-PCR protocol with three nested multiplex PCR rounds produced these TCR beta libraries. Investigators reported that the first two PCR rounds, at 10 cycles each, used TRBV1-TRBV30 forward primers with a C-beta reverse primer. TCRdb re-derived calls from the multiplex PCR reads in MiXCR, one entry per CDR3 protein. The table includes nearly 200,000 distinct CDR3 sequences, less than 70% detected once. The researchers obtained blood RNA from unsorted whole blood and also extracted germline DNA. The specimen sequenced was peripheral blood. All receptors derive from a woman in her sixties or seventies with primary liver carcinoma and hepatitis B virus infection.

The chain has TRBV7-9 and TRBJ2-1; TRBD1 or TRBD2 may be the D gene (5 bases each). V dropped 5 bases and J dropped 7 bases, with 15 bases sitting between them. CDR1 SEHNR and CDR2 FQNEAQ come from the germline V gene (reference sequence). The CDR3 covers 14 residues. This CDR3 reads CASSHGTARNEQFF. The CDR3 region has the DNA TGTGCCAGCAGCCACGGGACGGCGCGGAATGAGCAGTTCTTC.

As regards this clonotype: The junction departs from the called germline gene at one end, perhaps through a read error. V is TRBV11-2 and J is TRBJ1-2; unclear D gene. Germline V gene sequence: CDR1 SGHAT, CDR2 FQNNGV. CDR3 length: 12 amino acids. The CDR3 is CGSSPRTYGYTF. The CDR3 bases are TGTGGCAGCAGCCCGAGGACGTATGGCTACACCTTC. The full variable domain, its missing parts supplied by reference TRBV11-2 and TRBJ1-2, is EAGVAQSPRYKIIEKRQSVAFWCNPISGHATLYWYQQILGQGPKLLIQFQNNGVVDDSQLPKDRFSAERLKGVDSTLKIQPAKLEDSAVYLCGSSPRTYGYTFGSGTRLTVV.

A word on this clonotype: A clone one base away is much larger, so this may be a read error. This chain uses TRBV5-5 with TRBJ2-2; 10 bases agree with TRBD2. The CDR3 has 15 amino acids. Germline CDR1 and CDR2: SGHKS and YYEKEE (reference sequence). CDR3 DNA: TGTACCAGCAGCTTGTCTAGCGGGAGCACCGGGGAGCTGTTTTTT. Amino acid sequence: CTSSLSSGSTGELFF.

As for this clonotype: A read error may be the cause here, since a much bigger clone is one base away. The rearrangement joins TRBV10-2 to TRBJ1-2; D is ambiguous. This CDR3 spans 15 amino acids. Trimming stripped 0 bases from V and 4 bases from J, with 12 bases between. Germline V gives CDR1 WSHSY, CDR2 SAAADI. The CDR3 sequence: CASSESSWDSYGYTF. The CDR3, as DNA: TGCGCCAGCAGTGAGTCGTCTTGGGATAGCTATGGCTACACCTTC.

This sequence joins TRBV29-1 and TRBJ1-1; D is unresolved. This CDR3 has 12 residues. V was clipped by 7 bases and J by 4 bases, with 13 bases between them. Germline V gene data show CDR1 as SQVTM and CDR2 as ANQGSEA. The CDR3 DNA reads as TGCAGCGCGGCTCTGGTGAGCACTGAAGCTTTCTTT. It translates to CSAALVSTEAFF.

About this clonotype: This may stem from a read error, because a much larger clone lies one nucleotide away. CDR3 nucleotides: TGTGCCAGCAGTTACTCGGGACAGGCGTCGGACTACACCTTC. Amino acid sequence: CASSYSGQASDYTF. V gene TRBV6-6 combines with J gene TRBJ1-2, with 8 bases fitting TRBD1. Per the germline V gene, CDR1 is MNHNY and CDR2 is SVGAGI (reference sequence). The V segment lost 0 bases and the J segment 10 bases; nucleotides outside the gene matches: 7. The CDR3 sequence is 14 residues long.

Here the CDR3 DNA reads TGTGCCAGCAGCCCGGCCCTCCGGACGGTGGTGACCTACGAGCAGTACTTC. Translated: CASSPALRTVVTYEQYF. The chain combines TRBV7-9 with TRBJ2-7; unclear D gene. The CDR3 consists of 17 residues. Germline V CDR1 and CDR2: SEHNR, FQNEAQ (reference sequence). V was shortened by 5 bases and J by 2 bases, with 22 bases between the two germline ends.

The CDR3 sequence: CASSFERGIYEQYF. In DNA, the CDR3 is TGTGCCAGCAGCTTCGAACGGGGGATCTACGAGCAGTACTTC. The gene calls are TRBV11-2 and TRBJ2-7, with D maybe TRBD2 (6 bases). CDR3 length: 14 amino acids. Deletions cut 3 bases from V and 3 bases from J, with 12 bases between. Per germline, CDR1 SGHAT and CDR2 FQNNGV.

With respect to this clonotype: Relative to the germline gene, one junction end is altered; a read error may explain this. This chain links TRBV6-1 with TRBJ1-5; the D is unclear. Germline V lookup: CDR1 MNHNS, CDR2 SASEGT. CDR3 length: 14 residues. CDR3 region: CASRVVGSNQPQRF. In DNA, the CDR3 is TGTGCCAGCAGGGTGGTGGGTAGCAATCAGCCCCAGCGTTTT.

This clonotype occurred many times. The V gene is TRBV12-3 or TRBV12-4, the J gene TRBJ2-3; 11 bases map to TRBD2. This CDR3 is 17 amino acids long. The V gene end was trimmed by 3 bases and the J gene end by 0 bases; junction bases not matched to a gene: 5. The CDR3 DNA reads TGTGCCAGCAGTTTTAGGACTAGCGGGTATAGCACAGATACGCAGTATTTT. The encoded protein is CASSFRTSGYSTDTQYF.

Worth noting for this clonotype: The germline gene is not matched at one end of the junction; a read error may be the cause. This rearrangement joins TRBV11-2 to TRBJ2-5, with D possibly being TRBD1 (6 bases). Per germline, CDR1 SGHAT and CDR2 FQNNGV. The CDR3 loop spans 17 amino acids. CDR3 sequence: CASNLQQAGVGGETQYF. CDR3 coding DNA: TGTGCCAGCAACTTACAACAGGCAGGGGTTGGAGGAGAGACCCAATACTTC.

This clonotype was seen at least ten times. The chain recombines TRBV4-1 with TRBJ2-3; D perhaps matches TRBD1 (6 bases). Trimming cost V 1 base and J 0 bases, with 17 bases left between them. The CDR3 has 18 amino acids. Germline assignment: CDR1 MGHRA and CDR2 YSYEKL. DNA for the CDR3: TGCGCCAGCAGCCAAGGCTACAGGGCGAGGACTAGCACAGATACGCAGTATTTT. Its protein is CASSQGYRARTSTDTQYF.

The chain recombines TRBV20-1 with TRBJ2-7; maybe TRBD2 (5 bases). Germline assignment: CDR1 DFQATT and CDR2 SNEGSKA (reference sequence). Trimming took 5 bases from V and 0 from J, leaving 11 bases between them. The CDR3 covers 13 residues. The CDR3 DNA reads as TGCAGTGCTCGGGATTTTAGCTCCTACGAGCAGTACTTC. This codes for CSARDFSSYEQYF.

Of note for this clonotype: The junction and the germline gene differ at one end; a read error may be behind it. The genes are TRBV11-3 and TRBJ2-7; no reliable D call. The germline V gene has CDR1 SGHNT and CDR2 YENEEA. The CDR3 covers 11 residues. CDR3 DNA: TGTGCCAGCAGCGTAGATTGCGAGCAGTACTTC. It yields the protein CASSVDCEQYF.